Listed below are T cell receptor beta chains from one sample, sequenced in a study of T cell responses to AZD1222 COVID-19 vaccine. Sequencing used immunoSEQ multiplex PCR; TCRdb keeps in-frame clones, though not all of them. There are 180,000 or so clones in the sample; 88% occur only once, and 7.5% to 9.5% lies in the top ten. Sample: peripheral blood, taken on day 0 of AZD1222 vaccination. All receptors come from an adult in good health. Both conserved end residues are part of each CDR3. D genes are given only for firm matches. The listing skips clone size in some rows; elsewhere it reads once, few, many or a size class.

CDR3 DNA: TGCAGCGTTGAAGAGGTTGGCAACACCATATATTTT
CDR3 protein: CSVEEVGNTIYF
V gene: TRBV29-1
J gene: TRBJ1-3
D gene: -
CDR3 length: 12
clone size: -

CDR3 DNA: TGTGCCAGTAGTAGGGGACTAGCGGGGGAGACTAGCACAGATACGCAGTATTTT
CDR3 protein: CASSRGLAGETSTDTQYF
V gene: TRBV19
J gene: TRBJ2-3
D gene: TRBD2
CDR3 length: 18
clone size: -

CDR3 DNA: TGTGCCAGCAGCTTGGGGGAGCGCTCTGGAAACACCATATATTTT
CDR3 protein: CASSLGERSGNTIYF
V gene: TRBV5-6
J gene: TRBJ1-3
D gene: -
CDR3 length: 15
clone size: -

CDR3 DNA: TGTGCCAGCAGCCAGCCCCGGGACAGGTCGAACAATGAGCAGTTCTTC
CDR3 protein: CASSQPRDRSNNEQFF
V gene: TRBV3-1/TRBV3-2
J gene: TRBJ2-1
D gene: TRBD1
CDR3 length: 16
clone size: -

CDR3 DNA: TGTGCCACCAGCCCGCGCCCCCTAAGCTCACCCCTCCACTTT
CDR3 protein: CATSPRPLSSPLHF
V gene: TRBV15
J gene: TRBJ1-6
D gene: -
CDR3 length: 14
clone size: -

CDR3 DNA: TGTGCCGGGGGGGACGGGCATCAGCCCCAGCATTTT
CDR3 protein: CAGGDGHQPQHF
V gene: TRBV2
J gene: TRBJ1-5
D gene: -
CDR3 length: 12
clone size: -

CDR3 DNA: TGTGCCAGCAGCTTTCGGAGCGGGGGGGCCAGGACCGGGGAGCTGTTTTTT
CDR3 protein: CASSFRSGGARTGELFF
V gene: TRBV11-3
J gene: TRBJ2-2
D gene: TRBD2
CDR3 length: 17
clone size: -

CDR3 DNA: TGCGCCAGCAGCTTAAGCAGTGGGGGTCGTGAGCAGTACTTC
CDR3 protein: CASSLSSGGREQYF
V gene: TRBV5-1
J gene: TRBJ2-7
D gene: -
CDR3 length: 14
clone size: -

CDR3 DNA: TGTGCCAGCACCTACAGGGACAGGAGTGGCTACACCTTC
CDR3 protein: CASTYRDRSGYTF
V gene: TRBV2
J gene: TRBJ1-2
D gene: TRBD1
CDR3 length: 13
clone size: once

CDR3 DNA: TGTGCCTGGAGTCCCCTGGGACAGTCGGATTCACCCCTCCACTTT
CDR3 protein: CAWSPLGQSDSPLHF
V gene: TRBV30
J gene: TRBJ1-6
D gene: TRBD1
CDR3 length: 15
clone size: few

CDR3 DNA: TGCGCCAGCAGACGGCAGGGTGACTACGAGCAGTACTTC
CDR3 protein: CASRRQGDYEQYF
V gene: TRBV5-1
J gene: TRBJ2-7
D gene: -
CDR3 length: 13
clone size: -

CDR3 DNA: TGTGCCAGCAGCGTCCGGGGGGCCGGCACAGATACGCAGTATTTT
CDR3 protein: CASSVRGAGTDTQYF
V gene: TRBV9
J gene: TRBJ2-3
D gene: -
CDR3 length: 15
clone size: -

CDR3 DNA: TGTGCCAGCAGCTTACAGGGACTTTCCTACGAGCAGTACTTC
CDR3 protein: CASSLQGLSYEQYF
V gene: TRBV7-3
J gene: TRBJ2-7
D gene: -
CDR3 length: 14
clone size: -

CDR3 DNA: TGTGCCAGCACCAGGACAGGGCCCTCGTACGAGCAGTACTTC
CDR3 protein: CASTRTGPSYEQYF
V gene: TRBV7-9
J gene: TRBJ2-7
D gene: TRBD1
CDR3 length: 14
clone size: -

CDR3 DNA: TGTGCCAGCAGCCGAGACCCAGCTCAAGAGACCCAGTACTTC
CDR3 protein: CASSRDPAQETQYF
V gene: TRBV5-5
J gene: TRBJ2-5
D gene: -
CDR3 length: 14
clone size: -

CDR3 DNA: TGTGCCATCAGTGAGTACAGGGACGATCAGCCCCAGCATTTT
CDR3 protein: CAISEYRDDQPQHF
V gene: TRBV10-3
J gene: TRBJ1-5
D gene: -
CDR3 length: 14
clone size: -

CDR3 DNA: TGCGCCAGCAGTTCGGGCAGGAAGTCGGGTGAAGCTTTCTTT
CDR3 protein: CASSSGRKSGEAFF
V gene: TRBV5-1
J gene: TRBJ1-1
D gene: -
CDR3 length: 14
clone size: few

CDR3 DNA: TGTGCCAGTAAACCGGGACTAGCGGGGACGACCCAGTACTTC
CDR3 protein: CASKPGLAGTTQYF
V gene: TRBV2
J gene: TRBJ2-5
D gene: TRBD2
CDR3 length: 14
clone size: -

CDR3 DNA: TGTGCCAGCAGTACCAGGGTTTTGGACGCCGGGGAGCTGTTTTTT
CDR3 protein: CASSTRVLDAGELFF
V gene: TRBV2
J gene: TRBJ2-2
D gene: -
CDR3 length: 15
clone size: -

CDR3 DNA: TGTGCCAGCAGTTTATACCAGGAGCCCGAAGCTTTCTTT
CDR3 protein: CASSLYQEPEAFF
V gene: TRBV28
J gene: TRBJ1-1
D gene: -
CDR3 length: 13
clone size: -

CDR3 DNA: TGTGCCAGCAGTGAAACGGGAAAGGGCTATGGCTACACCTTC
CDR3 protein: CASSETGKGYGYTF
V gene: TRBV6-4
J gene: TRBJ1-2
D gene: -
CDR3 length: 14
clone size: few

CDR3 DNA: TGTGCCAGCAGTTTTCAGGGGGTAGCATCACCCCTCCACTTT
CDR3 protein: CASSFQGVASPLHF
V gene: TRBV28
J gene: TRBJ1-6
D gene: TRBD1
CDR3 length: 14
clone size: -

CDR3 DNA: TGCGCCAGCAGCCAAGGGGGGGCCGGGGTACAAGAGACCCAGTACTTC
CDR3 protein: CASSQGGAGVQETQYF
V gene: TRBV5-1
J gene: TRBJ2-5
D gene: -
CDR3 length: 16
clone size: -

CDR3 DNA: TGTGCCAGCAGTCCAGGTGGACTAGCGGGGGTCTCTCTTTACGAGCAGTACTTC
CDR3 protein: CASSPGGLAGVSLYEQYF
V gene: TRBV13
J gene: TRBJ2-7
D gene: TRBD2
CDR3 length: 18
clone size: -

CDR3 DNA: TGTGCCAGCAGTACAGGGAACACTGAAGCTTTCTTT
CDR3 protein: CASSTGNTEAFF
V gene: TRBV6-5
J gene: TRBJ1-1
D gene: -
CDR3 length: 12
clone size: -

CDR3 DNA: TGTGCCAGCAGCGCGGGGGTTGAGCAGTTCTTC
CDR3 protein: CASSAGVEQFF
V gene: TRBV5-4
J gene: TRBJ2-1
D gene: TRBD2
CDR3 length: 11
clone size: -

CDR3 DNA: TGTGCCAGCAGCCAACCCGGACTAGGGAGCGACAATGAGCAGTTCTTC
CDR3 protein: CASSQPGLGSDNEQFF
V gene: TRBV14
J gene: TRBJ2-1
D gene: TRBD2
CDR3 length: 16
clone size: -

CDR3 DNA: TGTGCCAGCAGTGAAGAGACAGGGAACAATGAGCAGTTCTTC
CDR3 protein: CASSEETGNNEQFF
V gene: TRBV2
J gene: TRBJ2-1
D gene: TRBD1
CDR3 length: 14
clone size: -

CDR3 DNA: TGCGCCAGCACCTCCAACGGGGGCCTTTACTATGGCTACACCTTC
CDR3 protein: CASTSNGGLYYGYTF
V gene: TRBV4-1
J gene: TRBJ1-2
D gene: -
CDR3 length: 15
clone size: -

CDR3 DNA: TGCGCCAGCAGCCAAGACGGCCGAATTACCTACGAGCAGTACTTC
CDR3 protein: CASSQDGRITYEQYF
V gene: TRBV4-1
J gene: TRBJ2-7
D gene: -
CDR3 length: 15
clone size: -

CDR3 DNA: TGCGCCAGCAGCCAGTCGGTCGCGGAAACCGGGGAGCTGTTTTTT
CDR3 protein: CASSQSVAETGELFF
V gene: TRBV4-1
J gene: TRBJ2-2
D gene: -
CDR3 length: 15
clone size: -

CDR3 DNA: TGTGCCAGCAGGGGACCAGGACAGGGCACTGAAGCTTTCTTT
CDR3 protein: CASRGPGQGTEAFF
V gene: TRBV5-4
J gene: TRBJ1-1
D gene: TRBD1
CDR3 length: 14
clone size: -

CDR3 DNA: TGTGCCAGCTCGCGGTTCTCGGGATCGGGGGAGGAAGCTTTCTTT
CDR3 protein: CASSRFSGSGEEAFF
V gene: TRBV18
J gene: TRBJ1-1
D gene: -
CDR3 length: 15
clone size: -

CDR3 DNA: TGTGCCAGCAGTCGTAGCGGCGAGCAGTACTTC
CDR3 protein: CASSRSGEQYF
V gene: TRBV12-3/TRBV12-4
J gene: TRBJ2-7
D gene: -
CDR3 length: 11
clone size: -

CDR3 DNA: TGTGCCAGCAGTGAATTTTCCGAGCAGTTCTTC
CDR3 protein: CASSEFSEQFF
V gene: TRBV6-1
J gene: TRBJ2-1
D gene: -
CDR3 length: 11
clone size: -

CDR3 DNA: TGTGCCAGCAGCTCTCGGACTAGCGGACGCACAGATACGCAGTATTTT
CDR3 protein: CASSSRTSGRTDTQYF
V gene: TRBV9
J gene: TRBJ2-3
D gene: TRBD2
CDR3 length: 16
clone size: -

CDR3 DNA: TGTGCCAGCAGCCTCTCGGGGGGGAGGCACAATGAGCAGTTCTTC
CDR3 protein: CASSLSGGRHNEQFF
V gene: TRBV3-1/TRBV3-2
J gene: TRBJ2-1
D gene: TRBD2
CDR3 length: 15
clone size: -

CDR3 DNA: TGTGCCAGCAGACAATCAGGGGGCTTTATAGATTCACCCCTCCACTTT
CDR3 protein: CASRQSGGFIDSPLHF
V gene: TRBV3-1/TRBV3-2
J gene: TRBJ1-6
D gene: TRBD1
CDR3 length: 16
clone size: -

CDR3 DNA: TGTGCCAGCAGCCAAATAGGGGAAACCGGGGAGCTGTTTTTT
CDR3 protein: CASSQIGETGELFF
V gene: TRBV5-6
J gene: TRBJ2-2
D gene: -
CDR3 length: 14
clone size: -

CDR3 DNA: TGTGCCAGCACCCAGGGGTCTCCCTACGAGCAGTACTTC
CDR3 protein: CASTQGSPYEQYF
V gene: TRBV6-5
J gene: TRBJ2-7
D gene: -
CDR3 length: 13
clone size: -

CDR3 DNA: TGTGCCAGTAGTATAAGGCCAGGGATGGAGGCTTTCTTT
CDR3 protein: CASSIRPGMEAFF
V gene: TRBV19
J gene: TRBJ1-1
D gene: -
CDR3 length: 13
clone size: -

CDR3 DNA: TGTGCCAGCAGCAGAGAGCGGGGGACGCGCACAGATACGCAGTATTTT
CDR3 protein: CASSRERGTRTDTQYF
V gene: TRBV28
J gene: TRBJ2-3
D gene: TRBD2
CDR3 length: 16
clone size: -

CDR3 DNA: TGCAGCGTTGGGTTTGGACTACATGAGACCCAGTACTTC
CDR3 protein: CSVGFGLHETQYF
V gene: TRBV29-1
J gene: TRBJ2-5
D gene: -
CDR3 length: 13
clone size: -

CDR3 DNA: TGTGCCAGCAGCTTATACCAGCGGGGGGGCCAGGGAGATACGCAGTATTTT
CDR3 protein: CASSLYQRGGQGDTQYF
V gene: TRBV7-3
J gene: TRBJ2-3
D gene: TRBD2
CDR3 length: 17
clone size: -

CDR3 DNA: TGTGCCAGTAGTTGGGGCGGGATAGGGGCCAACGTCCTGACTTTC
CDR3 protein: CASSWGGIGANVLTF
V gene: TRBV19
J gene: TRBJ2-6
D gene: -
CDR3 length: 15
clone size: once

CDR3 DNA: TGTGCCAGCAGCTTACTCAATTCACCCCTCCACTTT
CDR3 protein: CASSLLNSPLHF
V gene: TRBV13
J gene: TRBJ1-6
D gene: -
CDR3 length: 12
clone size: few

CDR3 DNA: TGTGCCAGCATGCGCCGGGACCAAAACACCGGGGGGCTGTTTTTT
CDR3 protein: CASMRRDQNTGGLFF
V gene: TRBV7-8
J gene: TRBJ2-2
D gene: -
CDR3 length: 15
clone size: -

CDR3 DNA: TGTGCCAGCAGTTTCTACCTAGATTCACCCCTCCACTTT
CDR3 protein: CASSFYLDSPLHF
V gene: TRBV27
J gene: TRBJ1-6
D gene: -
CDR3 length: 13
clone size: once

CDR3 DNA: TGTGCCAGCAGCTTAGAGCCGGGATCGGCCTACGAGCAGTACTTC
CDR3 protein: CASSLEPGSAYEQYF
V gene: TRBV7-8
J gene: TRBJ2-7
D gene: -
CDR3 length: 15
clone size: -

CDR3 DNA: TGTGCCAGCAGCTTCGGGGGGGATCAGCCCCAGCATTTT
CDR3 protein: CASSFGGDQPQHF
V gene: TRBV27
J gene: TRBJ1-5
D gene: -
CDR3 length: 13
clone size: -

CDR3 DNA: TGCGCCAGCAGCCAAGATCCTAGCGGGGGGTATTGGGAGACCCAGTACTTC
CDR3 protein: CASSQDPSGGYWETQYF
V gene: TRBV4-3
J gene: TRBJ2-5
D gene: TRBD2
CDR3 length: 17
clone size: -

CDR3 DNA: TGTGCCAGCAGTCCCCGGACAGTCAATCAGCCCCAGCATTTT
CDR3 protein: CASSPRTVNQPQHF
V gene: TRBV6-5
J gene: TRBJ1-5
D gene: -
CDR3 length: 14
clone size: -

CDR3 DNA: TGTGCCAGCAGCTCAACCCGGGGTACCGGGGAGCTGTTTTTT
CDR3 protein: CASSSTRGTGELFF
V gene: TRBV7-3
J gene: TRBJ2-2
D gene: -
CDR3 length: 14
clone size: -

CDR3 DNA: TGTGCAAGTCGCTTAAGGCCAAGGACGGATAGAACAGGGGACACTGAAGCTTTCTTT
CDR3 protein: CASRLRPRTDRTGDTEAFF
V gene: TRBV12-2
J gene: TRBJ1-1
D gene: -
CDR3 length: 19
clone size: -

CDR3 DNA: TGTGCCAGCAGTTTACCGGATGGGCCCCAGCATTTT
CDR3 protein: CASSLPDGPQHF
V gene: TRBV12-3/TRBV12-4
J gene: TRBJ1-5
D gene: -
CDR3 length: 12
clone size: -

CDR3 DNA: TGCGCCAGCAGTACCTACCCTACAGGGGGTTACGGCTACACCTTC
CDR3 protein: CASSTYPTGGYGYTF
V gene: TRBV5-1
J gene: TRBJ1-2
D gene: TRBD1
CDR3 length: 15
clone size: -

CDR3 DNA: TGTGCCAGCAGTTACTCGCGCACGGGAGGGACAGATACGCAGTATTTT
CDR3 protein: CASSYSRTGGTDTQYF
V gene: TRBV6-5
J gene: TRBJ2-3
D gene: TRBD2
CDR3 length: 16
clone size: once

CDR3 DNA: TGTGCCAGCAGCTTAGTAGGGGGACAGGGCTACACCTTC
CDR3 protein: CASSLVGGQGYTF
V gene: TRBV7-9
J gene: TRBJ1-2
D gene: TRBD1
CDR3 length: 13
clone size: -